These T cell receptor beta chains were read from a single sample in a study of human T cells and chemical hapten exposure. TCRdb itself ran the RACE reads through MiXCR, one entry per CDR3 protein. Here the sample spans some 83,000 distinct CDR3 sequences, approximately 11% being singletons. Material: whole blood, obtained in connection with sensitization to the hapten diphenylcyclopropenone (DPC). The receptor set was obtained from a woman aged 45-65 years with alopecia areata. Some clones in this sample may be carry-over from other donors' samples. The CDR3 runs from the conserved cysteine through the conserved F or W. A D gene is named only where the DNA matches it firmly. Size tells how often a clone was seen (once, few, many) or the class of an expanded clone, and some rows leave it out.

d_call	v_call	j_call	clone_size	cdr3_aa	cdr3_nt
.	TRBV29-1	TRBJ2-5	few	CSVEGGLRTETQYF	TGCAGCGTTGAAGGAGGCCTTCGGACGGAGACCCAGTACTTC
.	TRBV2	TRBJ1-5	.	CASSVRWGNQPQHF	TGTGCCAGCAGTGTAAGGTGGGGCAATCAGCCCCAGCATTTT
TRBD2	TRBV20-1	TRBJ2-3	many	CSAGPAGGRGTDTQYF	TGCAGTGCTGGACCAGCGGGGGGGCGAGGCACAGATACGCAGTATTTT
TRBD1	TRBV2	TRBJ2-1	.	CASRDDRAEQFF	TGTGCCAGCAGAGACGACAGGGCAGAGCAGTTCTTC
TRBD1	TRBV7-8	TRBJ2-7	many	CASSLTGQGYEQYF	TGTGCCAGCAGCTTAACTGGACAGGGGTACGAGCAGTACTTC
TRBD1	TRBV29-1	TRBJ1-1	.	CSVEDQAGGTEAFF	TGCAGCGTTGAAGATCAGGCAGGGGGCACTGAAGCTTTCTTT
TRBD2	TRBV7-9	TRBJ2-1	few	CASSPSGLAGGGNEQFF	TGTGCCAGCAGCCCCAGCGGACTAGCGGGAGGTGGCAATGAGCAGTTCTTC
.	TRBV6-5	TRBJ1-3	many	CASSRRQNGNTIYF	TGTGCCAGCAGTCGTCGACAGAATGGAAACACCATATATTTT
.	TRBV5-1	TRBJ1-2	many	CASSPSPNPQDNYGYTF	TGCGCCAGCAGCCCCTCCCCTAATCCACAGGATAACTATGGCTACACCTTC
.	TRBV18	TRBJ2-7	few	CASSPGDIRYEQYF	TGTGCCAGCTCACCAGGGGACATTCGATACGAGCAGTACTTC
.	TRBV9	TRBJ2-1	few	CASSLSRVGEQFF	TGTGCCAGCAGCCTATCGCGGGTGGGTGAGCAGTTCTTC
.	TRBV29-1	TRBJ2-1	few	CSGAGNWYNEQFF	TGCAGCGGGGCGGGGAATTGGTACAATGAGCAGTTCTTC
TRBD2	TRBV12-3/TRBV12-4	TRBJ2-2	few	CASSPDSGRPGELFF	TGTGCCAGCAGTCCAGATAGCGGGAGGCCCGGGGAGCTGTTTTTT
TRBD1	TRBV28	TRBJ2-5	many	CASSWGQPQETQYF	TGTGCCAGCAGTTGGGGACAGCCCCAAGAGACCCAGTACTTC
.	TRBV5-1	TRBJ2-5	few	CASSLQGGGQETQYF	TGCGCCAGCAGCCTCCAAGGTGGAGGGCAAGAGACCCAGTACTTC
.	TRBV7-6	TRBJ2-5	many	CASSLEGYLEYF	TGTGCCAGCAGCTTAGAAGGATACCTCGAATACTTC
.	TRBV12-3/TRBV12-4	TRBJ2-1	many	CASTQGYNEQFF	TGTGCCAGCACCCAGGGTTACAATGAGCAGTTCTTC
.	TRBV4-2	TRBJ2-2	.	CASSQDRRPGTGELFF	TGTGCCAGCAGCCAAGACCGTCGGCCGGGTACCGGGGAGCTGTTTTTT
TRBD1	TRBV29-1	TRBJ1-1	.	CSVDGTGTGTEAFF	TGCAGCGTAGACGGTACCGGGACAGGGACTGAAGCTTTCTTT
.	TRBV20-1	TRBJ1-2	few	CSANGYTF	TGCAGTGCTAATGGCTACACCTTC
.	TRBV7-6	TRBJ1-2	many	CASSLAVAGHYKIAYGYTF	TGTGCCAGCAGCTTAGCAGTTGCCGGACACTATAAGATCGCGTATGGCTACACCTTC
TRBD1	TRBV6-5	TRBJ2-7	many	CASRTPGTGRAYEQYF	TGTGCCAGCAGGACACCTGGGACAGGGAGGGCGTACGAGCAGTACTTC
.	TRBV3-1	TRBJ1-6	many	CASSQDGAGSYSPLHF	TGTGCCAGCAGCCAAGATGGGGCCGGATCTTATTCACCCCTCCACTTT
TRBD1	TRBV28	TRBJ1-4	.	CASSNDRGHNEKLFF	TGTGCCAGCAGCAACGACAGGGGTCATAATGAAAAACTGTTTTTT
.	TRBV27	TRBJ1-1	few	CASSGEMDGTEAFF	TGTGCCAGCAGTGGGGAGATGGATGGCACTGAAGCTTTCTTT
TRBD1	TRBV9	TRBJ2-7	many	CASSVDRGLFYEQYF	TGTGCCAGCAGCGTAGACAGGGGGCTTTTCTACGAGCAGTACTTC
.	TRBV14	TRBJ1-1	.	CASSRIQGSKSSEAFF	TGTGCCAGCAGCCGAATACAGGGATCTAAGTCTTCTGAAGCTTTCTTT
TRBD1	TRBV5-1	TRBJ1-1	few	CASSFRDRGQGEAFF	TGCGCCAGCAGCTTCCGGGACAGGGGGCAAGGTGAAGCTTTCTTT
TRBD2	TRBV30	TRBJ2-1	many	CAWSAGLAVSYNEQFF	TGTGCCTGGAGTGCCGGACTAGCGGTCTCCTACAATGAGCAGTTCTTC
.	TRBV28	TRBJ2-6	few	CASSLWASGANVLTF	TGTGCCAGCAGTTTATGGGCCTCTGGGGCCAACGTCCTGACTTTC
TRBD2	TRBV5-1	TRBJ2-1	.	CASSLSFEWGGTEQFF	TGCGCCAGCAGCTTGAGTTTTGAATGGGGGGGTACTGAGCAGTTCTTC
.	TRBV19	TRBJ2-4	.	CASSMLVAKNIQYF	TGTGCCAGTAGTATGTTGGTAGCCAAAAACATTCAGTACTTC
.	TRBV20-1	TRBJ2-4	few	CSARDFGAAKNIQYF	TGCAGTGCTAGAGATTTTGGGGCAGCCAAAAACATTCAGTACTTC
.	TRBV4-2	TRBJ1-3	many	CASSQITGTSGNTIYF	TGTGCCAGCAGCCAAATTACAGGTACCTCTGGAAACACCATATATTTT
.	TRBV28	TRBJ2-3	many	CASSQPGPGGDTQYF	TGTGCCAGCAGTCAACCAGGGCCCGGGGGTGATACGCAGTATTTT
.	TRBV19	TRBJ1-5	few	CASSPGPYQPQHF	TGTGCCAGTAGTCCGGGACCTTATCAGCCCCAGCATTTT
.	TRBV20-1	TRBJ1-1	.	CSASRPNTEAFF	TGCAGTGCTAGTCGTCCAAACACTGAAGCTTTCTTT
TRBD2	TRBV7-2	TRBJ2-1	many	CASSLGLAGGSPNNNEQFF	TGTGCCAGCAGCTTAGGGCTAGCGGGGGGTTCGCCGAATAACAATGAGCAGTTCTTC
TRBD2	TRBV5-6	TRBJ2-1	.	CASSPWRFAGGLGEQFF	TGTGCCAGCAGCCCCTGGAGGTTTGCGGGAGGTTTAGGTGAGCAGTTCTTC
TRBD2	TRBV29-1	TRBJ2-1	.	CSVDGLAGGHYNEQFF	TGCAGCGTTGACGGACTAGCGGGAGGACACTACAATGAGCAGTTCTTC
.	TRBV7-6	TRBJ2-5	.	CASSLVASQYQETQYF	TGTGCCAGCAGCTTAGTAGCGAGCCAGTACCAAGAGACCCAGTACTTC
.	TRBV7-6	TRBJ2-5	many	CASSLATDSYQETQYF	TGTGCCAGCAGCTTAGCTACGGACTCCTACCAAGAGACCCAGTACTTC
.	TRBV4-1	TRBJ1-5	few	CASSQVTGLPFSNQPQHF	TGCGCCAGCAGCCAAGTTACAGGGCTCCCCTTTAGCAATCAGCCCCAGCATTTT
.	TRBV9	TRBJ2-7	few	CASSVTGGAYEQYF	TGTGCCAGCAGCGTTACAGGGGGGGCCTACGAGCAGTACTTC
.	TRBV15	TRBJ2-5	few	CATSRDRHIQETQYF	TGTGCCACCAGCAGAGATCGCCACATCCAAGAGACCCAGTACTTC
TRBD1	TRBV20-1	TRBJ2-1	few	CSARDPNRGRVGEQFF	TGCAGTGCTAGAGATCCGAACAGGGGGCGAGTGGGAGAGCAGTTCTTC
.	TRBV11-1	TRBJ2-2	many	CASKTLGTTGELFF	TGTGCCAGCAAAACGCTAGGTACCACCGGGGAGCTGTTTTTT
TRBD2	TRBV20-1	TRBJ2-7	.	CSAREHIIAGAGVWQYF	TGCAGTGCTAGAGAGCACATTATAGCGGGAGCCGGGGTTTGGCAGTACTTC